Listed below are T cell receptor beta chains from one sample, sequenced in a study of control samples from healthy donors and cancer patients. Repertoires were generated with immunoSEQ multiplex PCR, while TCRdb's copy carries only in-frame clones and drops some. This table holds tens of thousands of clones, about nine tenths found once. The sequenced sample was blood. Receptor source: a man in his thirties or forties in good health. Each CDR3 is given with its conserved first and last residue. The D gene is left open where the match is weak. Some rows have no size entry. The others give once, few or many, or a class for an expanded clone.

size | D | J | V | CDR3 | DNA
NA | TRBD1 | TRBJ1-2 | TRBV6-5 | CASRPPGQGKRYTF | TGTGCCAGCAGGCCCCCGGGACAGGGAAAGCGCTACACCTTC
NA | NA | TRBJ1-4 | TRBV7-2 | CASSLVSREKLFF | TGTGCCAGCAGCTTAGTTTCGCGTGAAAAACTGTTTTTT
NA | TRBD2 | TRBJ2-3 | TRBV11-1 | CASSYGGGTDTQYF | TGTGCCAGCAGCTACGGGGGGGGCACAGATACGCAGTATTTT
NA | NA | TRBJ1-5 | TRBV28 | CATEGQGEEHF | TGTGCCACCGAGGGGCAGGGAGAAGAGCATTTT
NA | NA | TRBJ1-1 | TRBV3-1/TRBV3-2 | CASSQDREYTEAFF | TGTGCCAGCAGCCAAGATAGGGAGTACACTGAAGCTTTCTTT
NA | NA | TRBJ2-5 | TRBV19 | CASSIGPAGETQYF | TGTGCCAGTAGTATCGGGCCGGCGGGGGAGACCCAGTACTTC
once | TRBD2 | TRBJ2-5 | TRBV6-2/TRBV6-3 | CASSYSFPSGEYQETQYF | TGTGCCAGCAGTTACTCGTTCCCTAGCGGGGAGTACCAAGAGACCCAGTACTTC
NA | TRBD1 | TRBJ1-1 | TRBV11-3 | CASSASGTGAGTEAFF | TGTGCCAGCAGCGCATCCGGGACAGGGGCGGGAACTGAAGCTTTCTTT
NA | NA | TRBJ2-5 | TRBV5-8 | CASSKGGGQGGKIQETQYF | TGTGCCAGCAGCAAGGGGGGCGGACAGGGAGGGAAAATACAAGAGACCCAGTACTTC
NA | NA | TRBJ1-1 | TRBV18 | CASSRTAGNTEAFF | TGTGCCAGCTCACGTACAGCAGGTAACACTGAAGCTTTCTTT
NA | NA | TRBJ2-1 | TRBV9 | CASSSKWRAENEQFF | TGTGCCAGCAGCTCGAAGTGGAGAGCTGAAAATGAGCAGTTCTTC
NA | TRBD1 | TRBJ2-2 | TRBV18 | CASSQDRVETGELFF | TGTGCCAGCTCACAGGACAGGGTCGAAACCGGGGAGCTGTTTTTT
NA | TRBD1 | TRBJ2-1 | TRBV27 | CASSYRDRGYNEQFF | TGTGCCAGCAGTTACCGGGACAGGGGGTACAATGAGCAGTTCTTC
NA | TRBD2 | TRBJ2-1 | TRBV19 | CASGSLAGSSYNEQFF | TGTGCCAGTGGATCACTAGCGGGAAGCTCCTACAATGAGCAGTTCTTC
NA | NA | TRBJ2-2 | TRBV29-1 | CSVAQNTGELFF | TGCAGCGTTGCACAGAACACCGGGGAGCTGTTTTTT
NA | NA | TRBJ1-2 | TRBV12-3/TRBV12-4 | CASSTRENYGYTF | TGTGCCAGCAGCACCAGGGAAAACTATGGCTACACCTTC
NA | NA | TRBJ1-1 | TRBV10-3 | CAIRPNRERNTEAFF | TGTGCCATCAGACCCAACAGGGAGAGGAACACTGAAGCTTTCTTT
few | TRBD1 | TRBJ2-7 | TRBV6-6 | CASSPRQGAAYEQYF | TGTGCCAGCAGCCCACGGCAGGGGGCGGCCTACGAGCAGTACTTC
NA | NA | TRBJ1-2 | TRBV28 | CASSLPPPLGPHYGYTF | TGTGCCAGCAGTTTGCCCCCCCCCTTGGGGCCGCACTATGGCTACACCTTC
NA | NA | TRBJ2-2 | TRBV10-3 | CAISDPSGDEGTGELFF | TGTGCCATCAGTGACCCCTCGGGGGACGAGGGAACCGGGGAGCTGTTTTTT
NA | NA | TRBJ1-4 | TRBV19 | CATQQGTNEKLFF | TGTGCCACTCAACAGGGAACTAATGAAAAACTGTTTTTT
NA | TRBD1 | TRBJ2-1 | TRBV2 | CASRAGQGIYNEQFF | TGTGCCAGCAGGGCCGGACAGGGAATCTACAATGAGCAGTTCTTC
few | NA | TRBJ2-5 | TRBV23-1 | CASSHGRETQYF | TGCGCCAGCAGTCATGGGAGGGAGACCCAGTACTTC
few | TRBD2 | TRBJ2-3 | TRBV30 | CAWSLAGNTQYF | TGTGCCTGGAGTCTAGCGGGGAATACGCAGTATTTT
NA | NA | TRBJ2-1 | TRBV5-1 | CASSLGLRGPYNEQFF | TGCGCCAGCAGCTTGGGGTTGCGGGGGCCCTACAATGAGCAGTTCTTC
NA | NA | TRBJ1-6 | TRBV6-6 | CASSPIYRSDSPLHF | TGTGCCAGCAGTCCAATATACAGATCTGATTCACCCCTCCACTTT
few | NA | TRBJ1-6 | TRBV7-9 | CASSLNPLHF | TGTGCCAGCAGCTTAAATCCCCTCCACTTT
NA | NA | TRBJ2-7 | TRBV7-2 | CASSRGGSREQYF | TGTGCCAGCAGCCGAGGGGGTAGCCGGGAGCAGTACTTC
NA | NA | TRBJ2-3 | TRBV7-3 | CASSLSGDRTDTQYF | TGTGCCAGCAGCTTAAGCGGGGACCGCACAGATACGCAGTATTTT
NA | NA | TRBJ1-2 | TRBV6-2/TRBV6-3 | CASSPRGQGTNYGYTF | TGTGCCAGCAGTCCGCGGGGGCAGGGAACCAACTATGGCTACACCTTC
NA | NA | TRBJ2-7 | TRBV4-2 | CASSSRHRDLKSYEQYF | TGTGCCAGCAGCTCTCGCCACAGGGATCTAAAATCCTACGAGCAGTACTTC
NA | NA | TRBJ1-5 | TRBV6-5 | CASSSRGPNQPQHF | TGTGCCAGCAGTTCTAGGGGACCCAATCAGCCCCAGCATTTT
NA | TRBD2 | TRBJ2-5 | TRBV27 | CASSPTGLAPQETQYF | TGTGCCAGCAGTCCCACCGGACTAGCCCCCCAAGAGACCCAGTACTTC